One sample yielded the 11 T cell receptor beta chains listed below, sequenced in a study of blood T cell repertoires in COVID-19. This table comes from immunoSEQ multiplex PCR, and its TCRdb copy is limited to in-frame clones, with some not included. The sample shows 200,000 or so clones, about nine tenths of them seen only once. The sequenced sample was peripheral blood. The receptors stem from a woman in her forties or fifties with acute or convalescent COVID-19.

The chain joins TRBV6-5 to TRBJ2-5; 7 bases fit TRBD1. The CDR3 runs to 12 residues. V shed 8 bases, J shed 7 bases, and the junction held 7 bases outside the gene matches. Germline-derived CDR1 and CDR2 are MNHEY and SVGAGI. CDR3 nucleotides: TGTGCCAGCTCCGGACAGGCGGGGACCCAGTACTTC. Translation: CASSGQAGTQYF.

V usage is TRBV28 and J usage is TRBJ1-5, with D tentatively TRBD1 (5 bases). Trimming cost V 3 bases and J 7 bases, with 10 bases left between them. The CDR3 is 13 amino acids. Germline V gene sequence: CDR1 MDHEN, CDR2 SYDVKM. The CDR3 loop is CASSFGGGQPQHF. In nucleotides, the CDR3 is TGTGCCAGCAGTTTCGGGGGAGGGCAGCCCCAGCATTTT.

The chain links TRBV19 to TRBJ1-6, with a weak D call TRBD1 (6 bases). The CDR3 sequence is 17 residues long. Germline loops: CDR1 LNHDA, CDR2 SQIVND (reference sequence). With 6 bases removed from V and 4 bases from J, the gap between germline ends came to 19 bases. The DNA for the CDR3 is TGTGCCAGTAGAACCCAAAGTAGGGACACGTATAATTCACCCCTCCACTTT. It is translated as CASRTQSRDTYNSPLHF.

CDR3 sequence: CASSPGQAGANQPQHF. In nucleotides, the CDR3 is TGTGCCAGCTCACCGGGGCAGGCGGGGGCCAATCAGCCCCAGCATTTT. The chain recombines TRBV18 with TRBJ1-5; tentative D call: TRBD1 (6 bases). The CDR3 has 16 residues. The germline V gene encodes CDR1 KGHSH and CDR2 LQKENI. V was pared by 3 bases and J by 3 bases, with 15 bases between.

The chain combines TRBV30 with TRBJ2-6; tentative D call: TRBD1 (6 bases). This CDR3 comprises 14 residues. V shed 5 bases and J shed 0 bases, with 8 bases lying between them. Germline V CDR1 and CDR2: GTSNPN, SVGIG (reference sequence). This CDR3 reads CAWEGGSGANVLTF. CDR3 coding DNA: TGTGCCTGGGAAGGGGGCTCTGGGGCCAACGTCCTGACTTTC.

The chain links TRBV5-1 to TRBJ1-1, with 10 bases that match TRBD1. The CDR3 length is 15 residues. Germline assignment: CDR1 SGHRS and CDR2 YFSETQ. Trimming at V came to 0 bases and at J to 6 bases, leaving 5 bases not matched to a gene. CDR3 in amino acids: CASSLGQGAGAEAFF. The DNA of the CDR3 is TGCGCCAGCAGCTTGGGACAGGGGGCCGGCGCTGAAGCTTTCTTT.

The chain uses TRBV6-6 and TRBJ2-1; D ambiguous. CDR3 length equals 12 residues. V dropped 6 bases and J dropped 7 bases, with 10 bases sitting between them. The V gene's germline CDR1 is MNHNY and CDR2 SVGAGI (reference sequence). CDR3 residues: CASSRPRNEQFF. In nucleotides, the CDR3 is TGTGCCAGCAGCCGACCTCGGAATGAGCAGTTCTTC.

The chain joins TRBV7-9 to TRBJ1-1, with a tentative D call TRBD1 (5 bases). This CDR3 comprises 12 residues. V was shortened by 5 bases and J by 7 bases, with 11 bases between the two germline ends. CDR1 and CDR2 (germline): SEHNR, FQNEAQ (reference sequence). The CDR3 nucleotides read TGTGCCAGCAGCGTCCAACAGGATGAAGCTTTCTTT. It translates to CASSVQQDEAFF.

The CDR3 loop reads CASSGRGYGYTF. The CDR3 region has the DNA TGTGCCAGTAGTGGACGGGGCTATGGCTACACCTTC. The rearrangement joins TRBV19 to TRBJ1-2, with D unclear. Germline CDR1 reads LNHDA; CDR2 reads SQIVND (reference sequence). This CDR3 has 12 amino acids. Trimming left V 5 bases short and J 4 bases short, with 8 bases between.

J is TRBJ2-5 and V is TRBV11-2, with a weak D call TRBD2 (5 bases). Germline assignment: CDR1 SGHAT and CDR2 FQNNGV. The CDR3 extends over 15 amino acids. Trimming removed 5 bases at V and 5 bases at J, with 18 bases between. Here the CDR3 reads CASSIGNDPGETQYF. In nucleotides, the CDR3 is TGTGCCAGCAGCATAGGCAACGATCCGGGGGAGACCCAGTACTTC.

The V and J genes are TRBV6-5 and TRBJ2-7; 9 bases fit TRBD2. Germline V gene sequence: CDR1 MNHEY, CDR2 SVGAGI. CDR3 length equals 13 residues. V was pared by 7 bases and J by 1 base, with 2 bases of the junction left unmatched. The CDR3 protein is CASTLAGSYEQYF. The CDR3 DNA is TGTGCCAGCACCCTAGCGGGATCCTACGAGCAGTACTTC.